This TCR beta chain originates from a study of TIL therapy for anti-PD-1-resistant metastatic lung cancer. General study results and limits: TIL cultures after expansion showed higher clonality and lower diversity than baseline tumor (median around 6% vs 30%).

The CDR3 is 16 amino acids. The germline V gene has CDR1 SGDLS and CDR2 YYNGEE. Trimming shortened V by 0 bases and J by 4 bases, and 14 bases separated the two germline ends. As for this clone: The antigen remains unidentified.

The sample's time point: pre-treatment sample, taken before nivolumab and TIL therapy. Pleural nodules or supraclavicular lymph nodes made up most of the excised metastases sampled. Sequencing used immunoSEQ v3. The table came from immunoSEQ multiplex PCR; TCRdb's copy has only in-frame clones and leaves some out. The sample contains 45,000 to 60,000 clones, 60% to 85% of which appear only once. The chain links TRBV9 to TRBJ2-1; no firm D call. The specimen was tumor tissue, collected at baseline. The receptor's source is a person between 25 and 80 years old with non-small cell lung cancer. CDR3 in amino acids: CASSVAIKGSYNEQFF. The CDR3 nucleotides read TGTGCCAGCAGCGTAGCGATAAAGGGATCATACAATGAGCAGTTCTTC.